Listed below are T cell receptor beta chains from one sample, sequenced in a study of T cells expressing NK-cell markers. Each CDR3 protein gets one entry in TCRdb, which reprocessed the 5' RACE reads and gives no DNA. The sample totals some 450,000 distinct CDR3 sequences. Sequences were obtained from blood T cells: a sorted CD56 or NKG2C T cell subset, CD4+ or CD8+ T cells, or bulk PBMC T cells (not recorded which). The source is a woman aged 18 to 75 in good health. Both conserved end residues are part of each CDR3. The order of the fields is J gene, V gene, CDR3 protein.

J: TRBJ1-1
V: TRBV12-3/TRBV12-4
CDR3: CASRRINTEAFF

J: TRBJ1-5
V: TRBV3-1
CDR3: CASSQATFQPQHF

J: TRBJ2-1
V: TRBV5-1
CDR3: CASSLVGTSYNEQFF

J: TRBJ1-1
V: TRBV20-1
CDR3: CSASRGGSEAFF

J: TRBJ2-1
V: TRBV29-1
CDR3: CSVDPTSGRGNEQFF

J: TRBJ1-6
V: TRBV6-1
CDR3: CASSPGQHNSPLHF

J: TRBJ2-2
V: TRBV14
CDR3: CASSQEWAHTGELFF

J: TRBJ2-1
V: TRBV19
CDR3: CASVDRGKNEQFF

J: TRBJ2-5
V: TRBV11-2
CDR3: CASSLGVAEQETQYF

J: TRBJ1-2
V: TRBV30
CDR3: CAWRHMNSPVNYGYTF

J: TRBJ1-1
V: TRBV12-3/TRBV12-4
CDR3: CASSLARSNTEAFF

J: TRBJ2-1
V: TRBV5-1
CDR3: CASSHRFGSHEQFF

J: TRBJ1-4
V: TRBV25-1
CDR3: CASIRGQLNEKLFF

J: TRBJ2-7
V: TRBV7-2
CDR3: CASSTDRGDYEQYF

J: TRBJ1-1
V: TRBV12-3/TRBV12-4
CDR3: CASRLLGTVGEAFF

J: TRBJ1-1
V: TRBV4-3
CDR3: CASSQDSVLKGAFF

J: TRBJ2-5
V: TRBV20-1
CDR3: CSARPWDSEETQYF

J: TRBJ2-7
V: TRBV28
CDR3: CASVAGGPYEQYF

J: TRBJ2-3
V: TRBV28
CDR3: CASSRTSGLRDTQYF

J: TRBJ1-2
V: TRBV19
CDR3: CASSITGINYGYTF

J: TRBJ1-1
V: TRBV7-2
CDR3: CASSLIPGANTEAFF

J: TRBJ2-7
V: TRBV20-1
CDR3: CSLTRDHAYEQYF

J: TRBJ2-2
V: TRBV20-1
CDR3: CSASQREGPSLTGELFF

J: TRBJ2-1
V: TRBV29-1
CDR3: CSVERQGSNEQFF

J: TRBJ2-3
V: TRBV20-1
CDR3: CSARPLTGTDTQYF

J: TRBJ1-5
V: TRBV19
CDR3: CASTDSVGLDGQPQHF

J: TRBJ1-2
V: TRBV9
CDR3: CASSATTGTMAGYTF